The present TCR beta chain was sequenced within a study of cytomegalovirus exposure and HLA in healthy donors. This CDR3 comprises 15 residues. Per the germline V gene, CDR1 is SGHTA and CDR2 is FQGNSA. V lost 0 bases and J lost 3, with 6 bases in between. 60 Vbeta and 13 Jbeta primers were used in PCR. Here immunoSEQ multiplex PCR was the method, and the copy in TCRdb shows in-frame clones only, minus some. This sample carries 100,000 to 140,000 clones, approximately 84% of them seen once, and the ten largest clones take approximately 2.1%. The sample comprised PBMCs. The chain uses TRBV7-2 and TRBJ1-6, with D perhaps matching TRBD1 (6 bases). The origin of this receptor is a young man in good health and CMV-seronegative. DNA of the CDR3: TGTGCCAGCAGCTTAGCCAGGGGCTATAATTCACCCCTCCACTTT. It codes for CASSLARGYNSPLHF. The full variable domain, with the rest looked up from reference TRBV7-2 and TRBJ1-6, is GAGVSQSPSNKVTEKGKDVELRCDPISGHTALYWYRQSLGQGLEFLIYFQGNSAPDKSGLPSDRFSAERTGGSVSTLTIQRTQQEDSAVYLCASSLARGYNSPLHFGNGTRLTVT.